This is a list of T cell receptor beta chains from one sample in a study of blood T cell repertoires in COVID-19. Sequenced by immunoSEQ multiplex PCR; TCRdb stores in-frame clones only, minus some. The profile shows 60,000 to 80,000 clones, about nine tenths of them singletons. The sample taken for sequencing was peripheral blood. Source of these receptors: a woman aged 80 or older with acute or convalescent COVID-19. CDR3s include the opening cysteine and the closing phenylalanine or tryptophan. Each record gives: CDR3 DNA, CDR3 protein, J gene, V gene, clone size, D gene. The D gene is left open where the match is weak. The size entry is marked missing in some rows and otherwise reads once, few, many or a size class.

TGTGCCAGCAGCTTGGAAGGGAGTCCGAGGGACACTGAAGCTTTCTTT,CASSLEGSPRDTEAFF,TRBJ1-1,TRBV5-6,-,-
TGTGCCAGCAGTTCCGGGACTAGCGGATCGCTAGCCAAAAACATTCAGTACTTC,CASSSGTSGSLAKNIQYF,TRBJ2-4,TRBV6-2/TRBV6-3,-,TRBD2
TGCGCCAGCAGTGATTCCCTCGGGAGGGATGAAAAACTGTTTTTT,CASSDSLGRDEKLFF,TRBJ1-4,TRBV10-1,-,-
TGCGCCAGCAGCTCGCAGGCGTCTGGGGCCAACGTCCTGACTTTC,CASSSQASGANVLTF,TRBJ2-6,TRBV5-1,once,-
TGTGCCAGCAGCTTAGATGGGGGGTGGTATGGCTACACCTTC,CASSLDGGWYGYTF,TRBJ1-2,TRBV11-2,-,-
TGTGCCAGCAGTCAGGTGGGGGGGCTGAGAACTGAAGCTTTCTTT,CASSQVGGLRTEAFF,TRBJ1-1,TRBV6-2/TRBV6-3,-,-
TGCGCCAGCAGCTTGGACGAGGAAACCGGGGAGCTGTTTTTT,CASSLDEETGELFF,TRBJ2-2,TRBV5-1,-,-
TGTGCCAGCAGCTTAGTTGGTAGCGGGGGGGTTCAAGAGACCCAGTACTTC,CASSLVGSGGVQETQYF,TRBJ2-5,TRBV7-2,-,TRBD2
TGTGCCAGTAGATGGAGTTACGAGCAGTACTTC,CASRWSYEQYF,TRBJ2-7,TRBV19,-,-
TGTGCCAGCAGTTTATCCGGGCAGGGCTATGGCTACACCTTC,CASSLSGQGYGYTF,TRBJ1-2,TRBV27,-,-
TGTGCCAGCAGTGACGATAGGACAGGGCTCTATGGCTACACCTTC,CASSDDRTGLYGYTF,TRBJ1-2,TRBV6-1,-,TRBD1
TGTGCCAGCAGCCCCGCGGGGGTGTATCAGCCCCAGCATTTT,CASSPAGVYQPQHF,TRBJ1-5,TRBV9,-,-
TGTGCCAGCAGCTCCTGGGGCAACCTAATGAATGAGCAGTTCTTC,CASSSWGNLMNEQFF,TRBJ2-1,TRBV7-3,few,-
TGTGCCAGCAGCCACCGGGACAGGGGGAATAGGGGTGGAAACACCATATATTTT,CASSHRDRGNRGGNTIYF,TRBJ1-3,TRBV5-4,-,TRBD1
TGCGCCAGCAGCTTGGGACAGGTTAACGAGCAGTACTTC,CASSLGQVNEQYF,TRBJ2-7,TRBV5-1,few,-
TGTGCCTGGAACCCTCTAGCGGGAGGGATCTACGAGCAGTACTTC,CAWNPLAGGIYEQYF,TRBJ2-7,TRBV30,-,TRBD2
TGTGCCAGCAGCGTACTCACAGGGATTAACTATGGCTACACCTTC,CASSVLTGINYGYTF,TRBJ1-2,TRBV9,-,-
TGTGCCAGCAGCCGGGGACTAGCGGGGGGAAACCAAGAGACCCAGTACTTC,CASSRGLAGGNQETQYF,TRBJ2-5,TRBV13,-,TRBD2
TGTGCCAGCAGTGGGACTGCTGATGAGCAGTTCTTC,CASSGTADEQFF,TRBJ2-1,TRBV6-2/TRBV6-3,-,-
TGTGCCACCACCCACCCGGGGGGGGCTGGTGGAAACACCATATATTTT,CATTHPGGAGGNTIYF,TRBJ1-3,TRBV19,-,-
TGTGCCAGCAGCAGGAGAGGCAGGGAGGCCCAGTACTTC,CASSRRGREAQYF,TRBJ2-5,TRBV6-5,-,-
TGCAGCGTCCAGGAAACTGGGGCCAACGTCCTGACTTTC,CSVQETGANVLTF,TRBJ2-6,TRBV29-1,-,-
TGTGCCAGCAGTTCAACAGGGTTCCCCGGCTACACCTTC,CASSSTGFPGYTF,TRBJ1-2,TRBV27,-,-
TGCGCCAGCAGCCAACTGGCTAGCACAGATACGCAGTATTTT,CASSQLASTDTQYF,TRBJ2-3,TRBV4-1,-,-
TGTGCCAGCAGCCGGATAGGAGGGACTGAAGCTTTCTTT,CASSRIGGTEAFF,TRBJ1-1,TRBV16,-,-
TGTGCCAGCAGCCCCCGACGAGGGGGCGACACCGGGGAGCTGTTTTTT,CASSPRRGGDTGELFF,TRBJ2-2,TRBV7-2,-,TRBD1
TGTGCCAGCAGCTTTGCTAGCTATGGCTACACCTTC,CASSFASYGYTF,TRBJ1-2,TRBV7-9,-,-
TGTGCCAGCAGCTTAACAGAGACCTACAATGAGCAGTTCTTC,CASSLTETYNEQFF,TRBJ2-1,TRBV5-5,-,-
TGTGCCAGCAGCCCCCTCAGACTGGGGGACACAAAATTCTATGGCTACACCTTC,CASSPLRLGDTKFYGYTF,TRBJ1-2,TRBV7-8,-,-
TGCGCCAACTCCCCCGGTGACACCATATATTTT,CANSPGDTIYF,TRBJ1-3,TRBV10-1,-,-
TGTGCCAGCAGTCAAGGACAGGGGGGTGGCTACACCTTC,CASSQGQGGGYTF,TRBJ1-2,TRBV27,-,TRBD1
TGTGCCAGCAGCCGCGGACAGGAGACCTACGAGCAGTACTTC,CASSRGQETYEQYF,TRBJ2-7,TRBV6-2/TRBV6-3,-,TRBD1
TGTGCCAGCAGCTTTAACAGGGTGAACACCGGGGAGCTGTTTTTT,CASSFNRVNTGELFF,TRBJ2-2,TRBV7-8,-,-
TGCGCCAGCGCCACAGACACAGTCTATGGCTACACCTTC,CASATDTVYGYTF,TRBJ1-2,TRBV5-1,-,-
TGTGCCAGCAGCTTCGGACAGGGGTCCTACGAGCAGTACTTC,CASSFGQGSYEQYF,TRBJ2-7,TRBV11-3,-,TRBD1
TGTGCCAGCAGTCTATTGGGCGTCACTGAAGCTTTCTTT,CASSLLGVTEAFF,TRBJ1-1,TRBV12-3/TRBV12-4,-,-
TGCGCCAGCATACTAGGACTAGCGGGAGGGGACACCGGGGAGCTGTTTTTT,CASILGLAGGDTGELFF,TRBJ2-2,TRBV5-1,-,TRBD2
TGTGCCAGCAGCTTGGGGACAGCGAACACCGGGGAGCTGTTTTTT,CASSLGTANTGELFF,TRBJ2-2,TRBV5-6,-,-
TGTGCCAGCAGCTTAGTATTTAGCGGGAGCGCAGATACGCAGTATTTT,CASSLVFSGSADTQYF,TRBJ2-3,TRBV7-9,-,TRBD2
TGCGCCAGCAGTGAGTCTTCCCAGGGGCCAACCTACGAGCAGTACTTC,CASSESSQGPTYEQYF,TRBJ2-7,TRBV10-1,few,-
TGTGCCAGCTCACCACAGGAAGGGGGTTATCAGCCCCAGCATTTT,CASSPQEGGYQPQHF,TRBJ1-5,TRBV18,-,-
TGTGCCAGCTCACCGACAGGGGGCCAGGAGACCCAGTACTTC,CASSPTGGQETQYF,TRBJ2-5,TRBV18,-,TRBD1
TGTGCCAGCAGCTTGGGGAGGGATGGCTACACCTTC,CASSLGRDGYTF,TRBJ1-2,TRBV11-2,few,-
TGTGCCAGCAGTGACACCCGCAAATGGGGGGGCGAGGGTGCCTACGAGCAGTACTTC,CASSDTRKWGGEGAYEQYF,TRBJ2-7,TRBV6-1,-,-
TGTGCCAGCAGGCTCGGACTAGCGGGAGTTCGGGAGCAGTACTTC,CASRLGLAGVREQYF,TRBJ2-7,TRBV28,-,TRBD2
TGTGCCAGTAGTATAAGGTACGGGGCAGGGCTCAGGAGGGGTCAGCCCCAGCATTTT,CASSIRYGAGLRRGQPQHF,TRBJ1-5,TRBV19,-,-
TGTGCCAGCAAGCAGGCGATCTCTGGAAACACCATATATTTT,CASKQAISGNTIYF,TRBJ1-3,TRBV2,-,-
TGCGCCAGCAGCTTGGCCCCAGGGATGACCGGGGAGCTGTTTTTT,CASSLAPGMTGELFF,TRBJ2-2,TRBV5-1,-,-
TGTGCCATCAGTGATGGGGGGGCCGGGGACAATGAGCAGTTCTTC,CAISDGGAGDNEQFF,TRBJ2-1,TRBV10-3,-,-
TGTGCCAGCTCACCGGGACAGGGAAACTATGGCTACACCTTC,CASSPGQGNYGYTF,TRBJ1-2,TRBV18,-,TRBD1
TGTGCCAGCAGCCATGACACAGACAATGAGCAGTTCTTC,CASSHDTDNEQFF,TRBJ2-1,TRBV11-3,-,-
TGCGCCAGCAGTTTTGGTTCTAGCGGCACAGATACGCAGTATTTT,CASSFGSSGTDTQYF,TRBJ2-3,TRBV5-1,-,-
TGTGCCAGCAGCCCGGCGACGGGAGGGGTTACCGGGGAGCTGTTTTTT,CASSPATGGVTGELFF,TRBJ2-2,TRBV7-3,few,TRBD2
TGTGCCACCAGTGACCCGGGACAGGCTGAAGCTTTCTTT,CATSDPGQAEAFF,TRBJ1-1,TRBV24-1,-,TRBD1
TGTGCCAGCAGCCTCGAGAGGGCCACTGAAGCTTTCTTT,CASSLERATEAFF,TRBJ1-1,TRBV7-9,-,-
TGTGCCAGCACCCGGACAGGGGAGGATGGCTACACCTTC,CASTRTGEDGYTF,TRBJ1-2,TRBV2,-,TRBD1
TGTGCCAGCAGTTTGCTAGCGGGAGGTAACGAGCAGTACTTC,CASSLLAGGNEQYF,TRBJ2-7,TRBV27,-,TRBD2
TGTGCCAGCAGCTTCGGTCGGGGAGGGTTTCGTAACGAGCAGTACTTC,CASSFGRGGFRNEQYF,TRBJ2-7,TRBV5-5,-,TRBD2
TGCGCCAGCAGCCGGGGACAGTATGGCTACACCTTC,CASSRGQYGYTF,TRBJ1-2,TRBV5-1,-,TRBD1